This TCR beta chain was retrieved from a study of T cells after yellow fever vaccination (dated by TCRdb to between 2019 and 2020). Background on the whole study: The SMART-Seq v4 Ultra Low Input RNA kit was used to prepare libraries from fractions with low cell numbers. To follow T-cell clones before and after primary and booster YFV17D yellow fever vaccination, bulk TCR alpha and beta repertoires were sequenced over time. Two healthy male donors, one aged 18 to 30 and one aged 30 to 40 years, were included in the cohort. Blood samples were taken at several timepoints before and after primary and secondary immunization, and bulk PBMC replicates and cell subsets were isolated.

Results and caveats for the whole study, not just this receptor: Compared with the primary T-cell response, the secondary T-cell response was faster but weaker, reaching its peak on day 5 rather than on day 15. A small fraction of clonotypes appeared in both the CD4 and CD8 compartments, likely as a result of convergent recombination. The study included only a couple of donors, which limits how far the findings can be generalized. Computational filtering was needed because FACS-sorted repertoires could contain abundant contaminating clonotypes from the bulk population. Most clones expanded after primary vaccination were re-detected after the booster (just under 97% of CD4 and around 88% of CD8), suggesting broad memory maintenance.

Synthesis of TCR cDNA relied on 5'RACE template switching, a step that introduced a universal primer site along with unique molecular identifiers. Priming for cDNA synthesis came from both the TCR alpha and TCR beta constant segments. Library amplification involved two PCR steps, and the second step added sample barcodes and sequencing adapters. Sequencing of libraries was done on Illumina HiSeq 2500 (2x100 bp) or NovaSeq (2x150 bp). For the original study's pipeline: MIGEC handled demultiplexing of reads and collapsing into UMI consensus sequences, while MiXCR performed V(D)J alignment. Vaccine-responding clonotypes were identified with edgeR using replicate PBMC samples, with FDR below 0.01 and a log2 fold change above 5 up to day 15 being required. Bulk clonotypes were assigned CD4 or CD8 identity according to which sequenced CD4 or CD8 repertoire held them at higher abundance. In TCRdb, the public reads were trimmed at Q25 with fastp and aligned with MiXCR, with productive beta chains retained. Identical CDR3 protein sequences are pooled into one entry, listed with their most common genes and DNA. In this record, the V and J calls reflect TCRdb's handling and not the investigators' own analysis. The sample table holds approximately 610,000 distinct CDR3 sequences, of which less than 20% were seen once. About 18% of the sample is in the top ten clones.

Based on the germline V gene, the CDR1 and CDR2 sequences are SGHTA and FQGNSA. Counted from cysteine to phenylalanine, this CDR3 has 14 amino acids. Just CDR3 DNA is preserved here, 42 bases in frame from base 1. Trimming costs V 8 bases and J 4 bases, and their ends lie 14 bases apart. This sample's treatment or condition label indicates: live attenuated yellow fever vaccine strain. At each blood-draw timepoint, two biological replicates of bulk PBMCs were obtained. A standard Ficoll-Paque protocol was used to isolate PBMCs from peripheral blood. TriZol was used to extract RNA from bulk PBMCs, from CD4 and CD8 fractions, and from dextramer-positive and dextramer-negative fractions. In regard to this clonotype: The target of this receptor is not known. Within one base of it there is no much larger clone, and no base qualities were kept.

The clonotype originates from a man aged 18 to 30 who received the YFV17D yellow fever vaccine. Rearrangement joined TRBV7-2 to TRBJ1-4; matching of 6 bases hints at TRBD1 as the D gene. The sample here was PBMCs, taken 5 days after the first yellow fever vaccination. The bases read TGTGCCAGCCAGAAGGACAGCCTTAATGAAAAACTGTTTTTT. The translation is CASQKDSLNEKLFF.